These 25 T cell receptor beta chains originate from one sample sequenced in a study of PD-1 blockade in mismatch repair-deficient tumors. Sequencing was performed with immunoSEQ multiplex PCR; in TCRdb, only in-frame clones are kept and a portion is missing. This table holds about 39,000 clones, over 70% found once. Sequenced material: PBMCs, taken about 40 weeks after starting pembrolizumab. These TCRs come from an adult with mismatch repair-deficient cancer.

The chain combines TRBV19 with TRBJ1-6; no reliable D call. The CDR3 covers 14 residues. With 4 bases removed from V and 7 bases from J, the gap between germline ends came to 11 bases. CDR1 and CDR2 (germline): LNHDA, SQIVND (reference sequence). CDR3 residues: CASSKEVQNSPLHF. The CDR3 region has the DNA TGTGCCAGTAGTAAGGAGGTCCAAAATTCACCCCTCCACTTT.

The CDR3 sequence: CAGQGGNEKLFF. CDR3 sequence (DNA): TGTGCCGGACAGGGGGGGAATGAAAAACTGTTTTTT. The V gene is TRBV7-9, the J gene TRBJ1-4; 10 bases line up with TRBD1. V was clipped by 11 bases and J by 5 bases; unmatched bases: 2. The CDR3 contains 12 residues. Per the germline V gene, CDR1 is SEHNR and CDR2 is FQNEAQ (reference sequence).

This rearrangement joins TRBV5-6 to TRBJ1-5, with D possibly being TRBD1 (5 bases). V dropped 6 bases and J dropped 7 bases, with 20 bases sitting between them. The CDR3 sequence is 15 residues long. The germline V gene encodes CDR1 SGHDT and CDR2 YYEEEE. CDR3 in DNA: TGTGCCAGCACCACGACCCGGATCTCAGGGCAGCCCCAGCATTTT. Translation: CASTTTRISGQPQHF. Based on the CDR3 plus reference TRBV5-6 and TRBJ1-5, the full variable domain is DAGVTQSPTHLIKTRGQQVTLRCSPKSGHDTVSWYQQALGQGPQFIFQYYEEEERQRGNFPDRFSGHQFPNYSSELNVNALLLGDSALYLCASTTTRISGQPQHFGDGTRLSIL.

The chain joins TRBV6-6 to TRBJ2-7; 9 bases map to TRBD2. The V gene's germline CDR1 is MNHNY and CDR2 SVGAGI (reference sequence). The CDR3 length is 16 residues. V trimming: 4 bases; J trimming: 3 bases; junction bases outside the gene matches: 10. The CDR3, as DNA: TGTGCCAGCAGTTCCAGTAGCGGGAGTGGCTACTACGAGCAGTACTTC. This translates into CASSSSSGSGYYEQYF.

This clone came up once. The CDR3 is CASSLLPLAGGELFF. CDR3 DNA: TGTGCCAGCAGCTTGCTGCCCCTTGCGGGCGGGGAGCTGTTTTTT. This rearrangement joins TRBV7-2 to TRBJ2-2, with D possibly matching TRBD2 (5 bases). Germline loops: CDR1 SGHTA, CDR2 FQGNSA. Trimming pared 3 bases from V and 7 bases from J, leaving 15 bases between. CDR3 length equals 15 residues.

V and J are TRBV7-3 and TRBJ2-3; TRBD2 aligns across 7 bases. Germline V gene sequence: CDR1 SGHTA, CDR2 FQGTGA. Unmatched junction bases numbered 15, after V lost 5 bases and J lost 4 bases. This CDR3 comprises 17 residues. CDR3 nucleotides: TGTGCCAGCAGCCAAAGGCGGGGGAGCCTGGGAGCAGATACGCAGTATTTT. It yields the protein CASSQRRGSLGADTQYF.

The V and J genes are TRBV7-3 and TRBJ2-1; D is unclear. The CDR3 is 13 amino acids. Per the germline V gene, CDR1 is SGHTA and CDR2 is FQGTGA. V gave up 3 bases and J gave up 7 bases, with 10 bases separating them. CDR3 sequence (DNA): TGTGCCAGCAGCTTGCGTGTGCGGAATGAGCAGTTCTTC. Its protein is CASSLRVRNEQFF.

This clone has only a few counts. The chain combines TRBV7-3 with TRBJ2-7; 7 nucleotides match TRBD1. The CDR3 contains 20 residues. Trimming took 4 bases from V and 1 from J; bases not matched to a gene: 22. Germline assignment: CDR1 SGHTA and CDR2 FQGTGA. The CDR3 region is CASSCIPPPRDSRGSYEQYF. The CDR3, as DNA: TGTGCCAGCAGCTGTATCCCTCCACCCCGGGACAGTAGAGGTTCCTACGAGCAGTACTTC.

The chain recombines TRBV29-1 with TRBJ2-7, with 9 bases that match TRBD1. CDR3 length equals 13 residues. After removal of 6 bases from V and 0 bases from J, the junction contained 3 bases not matched to a gene. The V gene's germline CDR1 is SQVTM and CDR2 ANQGSEA. DNA for the CDR3: TGCAGCGTGAGACAGGGGGACTCCTACGAGCAGTACTTC. Residues: CSVRQGDSYEQYF.

This clone appeared once. The chain employs TRBV10-3 and TRBJ2-3; possible D gene TRBD2, 8 bases. Germline assignment: CDR1 ENHRY and CDR2 SYGVKD. The V end was cut by 6 bases, the J end by 6 bases, with 31 bases between. CDR3 length equals 19 residues. Here the CDR3 DNA reads TGTGCCATCAGCTCGTGGCAGGGGGAAGGGGATAGCGGGACGGATACGCAGTATTTT. Translation: CAISSWQGEGDSGTDTQYF.

The chain links TRBV6-5 to TRBJ2-7; 8 nucleotides match TRBD2. Germline lookup yields CDR1 MNHEY and CDR2 SVGAGI. This CDR3 has 15 amino acids. Unmatched junction bases numbered 8, after V lost 2 bases and J lost 5 bases. CDR3 residues: CASSYAAGDIHEQYF. Here the CDR3 DNA reads TGTGCCAGCAGTTACGCAGCGGGAGATATCCACGAGCAGTACTTC.

This chain joins TRBV19 and TRBJ2-7; D perhaps matches TRBD2 (6 bases). Germline V lookup: CDR1 LNHDA, CDR2 SQIVND (reference sequence). CDR3 length equals 15 residues. V lost 5 bases to trimming and J lost 5 bases, with 19 bases between them. This chain's CDR3 is CASSLGLLLWDEQYF. In DNA, the CDR3 is TGTGCCAGTAGTCTGGGACTGCTCTTGTGGGACGAGCAGTACTTC.

V and J are TRBV6-1 and TRBJ2-5, with TRBD1 matching over 7 bases. The CDR3 length is 13 residues. After removal of 3 bases from V and 7 bases from J, the junction contained 5 bases not matched to a gene. CDR1 is MNHNS and CDR2 is SASEGT in the germline V gene. CDR3 protein: CASSETTGVTQYF. CDR3 bases: TGTGCCAGCAGTGAGACTACAGGGGTGACCCAGTACTTC.

This clone was counted a few times. The chain combines TRBV27 with TRBJ1-2; 8 bases are shared with TRBD1. Germline loops: CDR1 MNHEY, CDR2 SMNVEV (reference sequence). V lost 2 bases to trimming and J lost 9 bases; unmatched junction nucleotides: 5. The CDR3 contains 13 residues. This CDR3 is CASSLSQGARYTF. CDR3 nucleotide sequence: TGTGCCAGCAGTTTAAGTCAGGGGGCACGCTACACCTTC.

The J gene is TRBJ2-3, the V gene TRBV7-9; tentatively, D is TRBD1 (5 bases). Trimming stripped 4 bases from V and 0 bases from J, with 14 bases between. The CDR3 is 16 residues long. Germline V gene sequence: CDR1 SEHNR, CDR2 FQNEAQ (reference sequence). CDR3 DNA: TGTGCCAGCAGCTGGGGCAGGGTTTCAAGCACAGATACGCAGTATTTT. Amino acids: CASSWGRVSSTDTQYF.

V is TRBV7-3 and J is TRBJ2-1; 8 nucleotides align to TRBD2. Germline V lookup: CDR1 SGHTA, CDR2 FQGTGA. V shed 5 bases, J shed 2 bases, and the junction held 5 bases outside the gene matches. This CDR3 region has 15 residues. The CDR3 protein is CASSRSGTTYNEQFF. The CDR3 bases are TGTGCCAGCAGCCGTAGCGGGACCACCTACAATGAGCAGTTCTTC.

V is TRBV6-5 and J is TRBJ1-4; D is uncertain. The germline V and J ends were trimmed by 1 base and 8 bases, with 11 bases remaining between them. The CDR3 consists of 14 residues. CDR1 and CDR2 from the germline V gene are MNHEY and SVGAGI. CDR3 coding DNA: TGTGCCAGCAGTTACTGGGTGATGGGCGAAAAACTGTTTTTT. This gives the protein CASSYWVMGEKLFF.

This clone showed up just a few times. The genes are TRBV28 and TRBJ1-2, with a tentative D call TRBD1 (5 bases). This CDR3 has 13 residues. The germline V gene has CDR1 MDHEN and CDR2 SYDVKM. V lost 5 bases and J 1 base, leaving 8 bases between the germline ends. The CDR3 DNA reads TGTGCCAGCAGTCCACAGGTTAACTATGGCTACACCTTC. Translated, it gives CASSPQVNYGYTF.

The chain couples TRBV5-1 to TRBJ2-1; 9 nucleotides align to TRBD2. The CDR3 has 15 amino acids. After removal of 2 bases from V and 0 bases from J, the junction contained 0 bases not matched to a gene. CDR1 is SGHRS, CDR2 YFSETQ, per germline. The CDR3 region is CASSFSGSSYNEQFF. The DNA for the CDR3 is TGCGCCAGCAGCTTTAGCGGGAGCTCCTACAATGAGCAGTTCTTC.

This chain uses TRBV28 with TRBJ1-1; D ambiguous. V dropped 5 bases and J dropped 1 base, with 11 bases sitting between them. The CDR3 covers 14 residues. The V gene's germline CDR1 is MDHEN and CDR2 SYDVKM. As DNA, the CDR3 is TGTGCCAGCAGTCCTCCGGCTAGGAACACTGAAGCTTTCTTT. Protein product: CASSPPARNTEAFF.

In this sample, this clone turned up once. This chain connects TRBV6-4 to TRBJ2-6; TRBD1 might be the D (5 bases). The CDR3 covers 15 residues. From germline, CDR1 is MRHNA and CDR2 SNTAGT. Trimming pared 8 bases from V and 0 bases from J, leaving 11 bases between. CDR3 in amino acids: CASADTHSGANVLTF. CDR3 bases: TGTGCCAGCGCGGACACACACTCTGGGGCCAACGTCCTGACTTTC.

The chain carries TRBV28 and TRBJ1-5, with a possible D match to TRBD1 (6 bases). Germline CDR1 is MDHEN and CDR2 is SYDVKM. V lost 8 bases, J lost 10 bases, and 15 bases lay in between. The CDR3 has 12 residues. The CDR3 spells CASATPGEPQHF. As DNA, the CDR3 is TGTGCCAGCGCCACTCCAGGGGAACCCCAGCATTTT.

The V gene is TRBV28, the J gene TRBJ2-5, with 12 bases matching TRBD2. V lost 6 bases to trimming and J lost 2 bases; unmatched junction nucleotides: 7. Per germline, CDR1 MDHEN and CDR2 SYDVKM. The CDR3 runs 16 residues. The CDR3 is CASSPGLAGLQETQYF. DNA of the CDR3: TGTGCCAGCAGCCCAGGACTAGCGGGATTGCAAGAGACCCAGTACTTC.

In its sample, this clone was seen once. The rearrangement joins TRBV19 to TRBJ1-1; tentatively, D is TRBD1 (6 bases). Germline lookup yields CDR1 LNHDA and CDR2 SQIVND (reference sequence). CDR3 length: 14 amino acids. Deletions cut 5 bases from V and 0 bases from J, with 10 bases between. CDR3 sequence (DNA): TGTGCCAGTAGTGTTACAGGGATGAACACTGAAGCTTTCTTT. It codes for CASSVTGMNTEAFF.

The rearrangement links TRBV11-2 to TRBJ1-1, with D unresolved. V gave up 1 base and J gave up 13 bases, with 16 bases separating them. In germline, CDR1 is SGHAT, CDR2 FQNNGV. CDR3 size: 13 residues. For the CDR3, the DNA is TGTGCCAGCAGCTTAGCGGAGTGGAGGGTAGTTTTCTTT. It encodes CASSLAEWRVVFF.